This TCR beta chain was sequenced during a study of T cells in Graves' hyperthyroidism and ophthalmopathy. Turning to the study itself: Peripheral blood was obtained at initial diagnosis, preceding any treatment. Study results and caveats: Among clonotypes expanded in thyroid above 0.001, most were also found in blood.

CDR3 size: 13 residues. V lost 4 bases, J lost 5 bases, and 11 bases lay in between. CDR1 is LGHDT, CDR2 YNNKEL, per germline (reference sequence). The study enrolled patients aged 18 to 65 with newly diagnosed hyperthyroidism of under 2 months' duration. Diagnosing involved the use of clinical symptoms, serum thyroxine and TRAb, thyroid ultrasound and orbital computed tomography. In this sample, this clonotype turned up many times. Its antigen is unidentified. TCR beta CDR3 sequences were amplified from RNA transcripts. Carried out on the TCR CDR3, a first-round RT-PCR used the HTBI primer set. TCRdb itself ran the multiplex PCR reads through MiXCR, one entry per CDR3 protein. The top ten clones hold 15% to 20% of a sample with 600,000 to 850,000 distinct CDR3 sequences, around a sixth of them seen once.

Sequencing input: blood. The rearrangement uses TRBV3-1 and TRBJ1-1; D uncertain. The receptor comes from a woman in her forties or fifties with Graves' hyperthyroidism that later progressed to Graves' ophthalmopathy. DNA for the CDR3: TGTGCCAGCAGCCCACTTAGAGGGACTGAAGCTTTCTTT. Its protein product is CASSPLRGTEAFF.